The rows below give T cell receptor beta chains drawn from one sample of a study of blood T cell repertoires in COVID-19. Here immunoSEQ multiplex PCR was the method, and the copy in TCRdb shows in-frame clones only, minus some. Of around 60,000 clones detected, 80% to 95% appear once; the ten largest clones hold under 2.5%. Sequencing input: peripheral blood. The receptors come from a man aged 55 to 69 with acute or convalescent COVID-19. Both conserved end residues are part of each CDR3. Fields, in order: J gene, D gene, clone size, V gene, CDR3 protein, CDR3 DNA. The D gene is left open where the match is weak. Size values are once, few and many counts, or a class for expanded clones, and some rows have none.

j_gene: TRBJ1-6; d_gene: TRBD1; abundance: once; v_gene: TRBV30; CDR3aa: CAWGLDRVQNSPLHF; CDR3nt: TGTGCCTGGGGACTCGACAGGGTGCAAAATTCACCCCTCCACTTT
j_gene: TRBJ1-4; d_gene: NA; abundance: NA; v_gene: TRBV18; CDR3aa: CASSPPTATNEKLFF; CDR3nt: TGTGCCAGCTCACCACCGACAGCAACTAATGAAAAACTGTTTTTT
j_gene: TRBJ2-1; d_gene: TRBD2; abundance: once; v_gene: TRBV11-1; CDR3aa: CASSPRLASWGEQFF; CDR3nt: TGTGCCAGCAGCCCGCGACTAGCGTCGTGGGGGGAGCAGTTCTTC
j_gene: TRBJ2-7; d_gene: NA; abundance: once; v_gene: TRBV7-3; CDR3aa: CASSPGRPSYEQYF; CDR3nt: TGTGCCAGCAGCCCTGGCCGTCCAAGCTACGAGCAGTACTTC
j_gene: TRBJ1-1; d_gene: NA; abundance: NA; v_gene: TRBV6-2/TRBV6-3; CDR3aa: CASSSHKIPLQVEAFF; CDR3nt: TGTGCCAGCAGTTCGCATAAGATACCCCTTCAGGTTGAAGCTTTCTTT
j_gene: TRBJ2-5; d_gene: TRBD1; abundance: NA; v_gene: TRBV5-5; CDR3aa: CASSSPGQRQETQYF; CDR3nt: TGTGCCAGCAGCTCCCCGGGACAGAGACAAGAGACCCAGTACTTC
j_gene: TRBJ2-7; d_gene: TRBD2; abundance: NA; v_gene: TRBV19; CDR3aa: CASREASGYEQYF; CDR3nt: TGTGCCAGTAGAGAGGCTAGCGGATACGAGCAGTACTTC
j_gene: TRBJ1-2; d_gene: NA; abundance: NA; v_gene: TRBV30; CDR3aa: CAWGGAYYGYTF; CDR3nt: TGTGCCTGGGGAGGGGCATACTATGGCTACACCTTC
j_gene: TRBJ1-1; d_gene: NA; abundance: NA; v_gene: TRBV18; CDR3aa: CASSPVTGTEAFF; CDR3nt: TGTGCCAGCTCGCCTGTGACAGGCACTGAAGCTTTCTTT
j_gene: TRBJ2-7; d_gene: NA; abundance: NA; v_gene: TRBV18; CDR3aa: CASSLGQTLSYEQYF; CDR3nt: TGTGCCAGCTCACTAGGACAGACGCTCTCCTACGAGCAGTACTTC
j_gene: TRBJ1-5; d_gene: NA; abundance: NA; v_gene: TRBV4-1; CDR3aa: CASSQGQIGNQPQHF; CDR3nt: TGCGCCAGCAGCCAAGGACAGATCGGGAATCAGCCCCAGCATTTT
j_gene: TRBJ2-1; d_gene: TRBD2; abundance: once; v_gene: TRBV2; CDR3aa: CASSRREGHNEQFF; CDR3nt: TGTGCCAGCAGTCGGCGGGAGGGGCACAATGAGCAGTTCTTC
j_gene: TRBJ1-1; d_gene: NA; abundance: NA; v_gene: TRBV6-4; CDR3aa: CASSTTGENTEAFF; CDR3nt: TGTGCCAGCAGTACGACAGGAGAGAACACTGAAGCTTTCTTT
j_gene: TRBJ2-7; d_gene: NA; abundance: NA; v_gene: TRBV28; CDR3aa: CASSLWVAGDITYEQYF; CDR3nt: TGTGCCAGCAGTTTATGGGTGGCAGGGGATATCACCTACGAGCAGTACTTC
j_gene: TRBJ2-1; d_gene: NA; abundance: NA; v_gene: TRBV19; CDR3aa: CASSIGTPSYNEQFF; CDR3nt: TGTGCCAGTAGTATCGGGACACCCTCCTACAATGAGCAGTTCTTC
j_gene: TRBJ1-1; d_gene: NA; abundance: NA; v_gene: TRBV6-2/TRBV6-3; CDR3aa: CASSYERGMNTEAFF; CDR3nt: TGTGCCAGCAGTTACGAACGAGGGATGAACACTGAAGCTTTCTTT
j_gene: TRBJ2-7; d_gene: TRBD2; abundance: NA; v_gene: TRBV7-3; CDR3aa: CASSSRTSGSSYEQYF; CDR3nt: TGTGCCAGCAGCTCCCGGACTAGCGGGAGTAGCTACGAGCAGTACTTC
j_gene: TRBJ1-3; d_gene: NA; abundance: once; v_gene: TRBV18; CDR3aa: CASSPGGGGNTIYF; CDR3nt: TGTGCCAGCTCCCCTGGGGGAGGCGGAAACACCATATATTTT
j_gene: TRBJ1-2; d_gene: NA; abundance: NA; v_gene: TRBV5-5; CDR3aa: CASSWQDSGYTF; CDR3nt: TGTGCCAGCAGCTGGCAGGACAGTGGCTACACCTTC
j_gene: TRBJ2-1; d_gene: NA; abundance: NA; v_gene: TRBV19; CDR3aa: CASNILMGAYNEQFF; CDR3nt: TGTGCCAGTAACATCCTTATGGGGGCGTACAATGAGCAGTTCTTC
j_gene: TRBJ1-1; d_gene: NA; abundance: NA; v_gene: TRBV5-1; CDR3aa: CASSFGQNTEAFF; CDR3nt: TGCGCCAGCAGCTTCGGACAGAACACTGAAGCTTTCTTT
j_gene: TRBJ1-2; d_gene: NA; abundance: NA; v_gene: TRBV7-3; CDR3aa: CASSLAYGYTF; CDR3nt: TGTGCCAGCAGCCTAGCTTATGGCTACACCTTC
j_gene: TRBJ1-1; d_gene: NA; abundance: NA; v_gene: TRBV21-1; CDR3aa: CASSKKWSGGMNTEAFF; CDR3nt: TGTGCCAGCAGCAAAAAATGGTCCGGGGGGATGAACACTGAAGCTTTCTTT
j_gene: TRBJ2-2; d_gene: NA; abundance: NA; v_gene: TRBV7-3; CDR3aa: CASSRHPQSVGTTGELFF; CDR3nt: TGTGCCAGCAGCCGACATCCTCAATCGGTCGGAACCACCGGGGAGCTGTTTTTT
j_gene: TRBJ2-3; d_gene: TRBD1; abundance: NA; v_gene: TRBV27; CDR3aa: CASSPGGTGWQDTQYF; CDR3nt: TGTGCCAGCTCCCCAGGCGGGACAGGGTGGCAAGATACGCAGTATTTT
j_gene: TRBJ1-5; d_gene: TRBD1; abundance: NA; v_gene: TRBV10-3; CDR3aa: CAISRTGRGQPQHF; CDR3nt: TGTGCCATCAGTAGGACAGGGAGAGGCCAGCCCCAGCATTTT
j_gene: TRBJ1-2; d_gene: TRBD1; abundance: once; v_gene: TRBV5-1; CDR3aa: CASSFLPTGGRNYGYTF; CDR3nt: TGCGCCAGCAGCTTCCTACCCACAGGGGGCCGGAACTATGGCTACACCTTC
j_gene: TRBJ1-1; d_gene: TRBD1; abundance: once; v_gene: TRBV25-1; CDR3aa: CASSARTGGVGTEAFF; CDR3nt: TGTGCCAGCAGTGCCCGGACAGGGGGCGTCGGCACTGAAGCTTTCTTT
j_gene: TRBJ2-1; d_gene: TRBD2; abundance: NA; v_gene: TRBV19; CDR3aa: CATIDSGRGYNEQFF; CDR3nt: TGTGCCACCATAGATAGCGGGAGGGGCTACAATGAGCAGTTCTTC
j_gene: TRBJ2-1; d_gene: TRBD2; abundance: NA; v_gene: TRBV4-3; CDR3aa: CASSQDWGGPGNEQFF; CDR3nt: TGCGCCAGCAGCCAAGATTGGGGAGGGCCGGGAAATGAGCAGTTCTTC
j_gene: TRBJ1-2; d_gene: NA; abundance: NA; v_gene: TRBV9; CDR3aa: CASSPRGEYYGYTF; CDR3nt: TGTGCCAGCAGCCCCCGGGGGGAGTACTATGGCTACACCTTC
j_gene: TRBJ2-2; d_gene: TRBD1; abundance: NA; v_gene: TRBV7-9; CDR3aa: CASSARDRGSGELFF; CDR3nt: TGTGCCAGCAGTGCCCGGGACAGGGGGTCCGGGGAGCTGTTTTTT
j_gene: TRBJ1-1; d_gene: NA; abundance: NA; v_gene: TRBV11-3; CDR3aa: CASSIKNTEAFF; CDR3nt: TGTGCCAGCAGTATAAAGAACACTGAAGCTTTCTTT
j_gene: TRBJ2-7; d_gene: NA; abundance: NA; v_gene: TRBV15; CDR3aa: CATSPFRRGQEQYF; CDR3nt: TGTGCCACCAGCCCCTTCCGGCGGGGGCAAGAGCAGTACTTC
j_gene: TRBJ2-1; d_gene: TRBD2; abundance: NA; v_gene: TRBV5-1; CDR3aa: CATAWGLAGDEQFF; CDR3nt: TGCGCCACCGCCTGGGGGCTAGCGGGAGATGAGCAGTTCTTC
j_gene: TRBJ1-5; d_gene: NA; abundance: NA; v_gene: TRBV12-3/TRBV12-4; CDR3aa: CASSGQLDQPQHF; CDR3nt: TGTGCCAGCAGCGGACAGCTAGATCAGCCCCAGCATTTT
j_gene: TRBJ2-5; d_gene: TRBD2; abundance: once; v_gene: TRBV11-2; CDR3aa: CASSHTRLAGGETQYF; CDR3nt: TGTGCCAGCAGCCATACAAGACTAGCGGGAGGAGAGACCCAGTACTTC
j_gene: TRBJ2-5; d_gene: NA; abundance: NA; v_gene: TRBV3-1/TRBV3-2; CDR3aa: CASSQSEAGTQYF; CDR3nt: TGTGCCAGCAGCCAATCCGAAGCGGGGACCCAGTACTTC
j_gene: TRBJ2-1; d_gene: TRBD1; abundance: NA; v_gene: TRBV2; CDR3aa: CASSGWGQGSYNEQFF; CDR3nt: TGTGCCAGCAGCGGATGGGGACAGGGCTCCTACAATGAGCAGTTCTTC
j_gene: TRBJ2-7; d_gene: NA; abundance: few; v_gene: TRBV27; CDR3aa: CASSPRTQEQYF; CDR3nt: TGTGCCAGCAGTCCCCGGACTCAGGAGCAGTACTTC
j_gene: TRBJ2-6; d_gene: TRBD1; abundance: NA; v_gene: TRBV7-2; CDR3aa: CASSSTGAPGANVLTF; CDR3nt: TGTGCCAGCAGCTCAACAGGGGCCCCTGGGGCCAACGTCCTGACTTTC
j_gene: TRBJ2-1; d_gene: NA; abundance: NA; v_gene: TRBV28; CDR3aa: CASSPLHRAEQFF; CDR3nt: TGTGCCAGCAGTCCCCTGCACAGGGCTGAGCAGTTCTTC
j_gene: TRBJ1-1; d_gene: NA; abundance: NA; v_gene: TRBV30; CDR3aa: CAWSFGTEAFF; CDR3nt: TGTGCCTGGAGTTTCGGCACTGAAGCTTTCTTT
j_gene: TRBJ2-5; d_gene: NA; abundance: NA; v_gene: TRBV7-2; CDR3aa: CASSLNGGDLETQYF; CDR3nt: TGTGCCAGCAGCCTCAACGGGGGAGATTTAGAGACCCAGTACTTC
j_gene: TRBJ2-1; d_gene: TRBD2; abundance: NA; v_gene: TRBV6-2/TRBV6-3; CDR3aa: CASSYSTLGRGEQFF; CDR3nt: TGTGCCAGCAGTTACTCGACTTTGGGGAGGGGTGAGCAGTTCTTC
j_gene: TRBJ1-1; d_gene: TRBD1; abundance: NA; v_gene: TRBV3-1/TRBV3-2; CDR3aa: CAVQGAGMNTEAFF; CDR3nt: TGTGCCGTACAGGGGGCGGGCATGAACACTGAAGCTTTCTTT
j_gene: TRBJ1-1; d_gene: NA; abundance: once; v_gene: TRBV10-3; CDR3aa: CAISGGDTEAFF; CDR3nt: TGTGCCATCAGTGGAGGAGACACTGAAGCTTTCTTT
j_gene: TRBJ2-1; d_gene: TRBD1; abundance: NA; v_gene: TRBV24-1; CDR3aa: CATSDTDRGVFF; CDR3nt: TGTGCCACCAGTGATACGGACAGGGGGGTGTTCTTC
j_gene: TRBJ1-3; d_gene: NA; abundance: once; v_gene: TRBV6-6; CDR3aa: CATDPAGEGNTIYF; CDR3nt: TGTGCCACCGACCCAGCGGGGGAAGGAAACACCATATATTTT
j_gene: TRBJ2-1; d_gene: TRBD2; abundance: NA; v_gene: TRBV3-1/TRBV3-2; CDR3aa: CASSQDLEGGRDEQFF; CDR3nt: TGTGCCAGCAGCCAAGATCTAGAGGGAGGGAGGGATGAGCAGTTCTTC
j_gene: TRBJ2-1; d_gene: TRBD2; abundance: NA; v_gene: TRBV9; CDR3aa: CASSATGTSGYNEQFF; CDR3nt: TGTGCCAGCAGCGCAACCGGGACTAGCGGCTACAATGAGCAGTTCTTC
j_gene: TRBJ2-7; d_gene: TRBD2; abundance: NA; v_gene: TRBV11-2; CDR3aa: CASSASSGSYEQYF; CDR3nt: TGTGCCAGCAGCGCATCTAGCGGCTCCTACGAGCAGTACTTC
j_gene: TRBJ2-1; d_gene: NA; abundance: NA; v_gene: TRBV27; CDR3aa: CASSLWPNDLYNEQFF; CDR3nt: TGTGCCAGCAGTTTATGGCCCAACGACTTATACAATGAGCAGTTCTTC
j_gene: TRBJ2-2; d_gene: NA; abundance: NA; v_gene: TRBV27; CDR3aa: CASSADKNTGELFF; CDR3nt: TGTGCCAGCAGTGCAGACAAGAACACCGGGGAGCTGTTTTTT
j_gene: TRBJ2-2; d_gene: TRBD2; abundance: NA; v_gene: TRBV9; CDR3aa: CASSVEDSGITGELFF; CDR3nt: TGTGCCAGCAGCGTAGAGGATAGCGGGATCACCGGGGAGCTGTTTTTT
j_gene: TRBJ1-1; d_gene: TRBD1; abundance: NA; v_gene: TRBV6-6; CDR3aa: CASSQKDRGGASVNTEAFF; CDR3nt: TGTGCCAGCAGTCAGAAGGACAGGGGCGGAGCGTCGGTGAACACTGAAGCTTTCTTT
j_gene: TRBJ1-2; d_gene: TRBD1; abundance: few; v_gene: TRBV5-6; CDR3aa: CASSRDRAKGYTF; CDR3nt: TGTGCCAGCAGCCGGGACAGGGCCAAAGGCTACACCTTC